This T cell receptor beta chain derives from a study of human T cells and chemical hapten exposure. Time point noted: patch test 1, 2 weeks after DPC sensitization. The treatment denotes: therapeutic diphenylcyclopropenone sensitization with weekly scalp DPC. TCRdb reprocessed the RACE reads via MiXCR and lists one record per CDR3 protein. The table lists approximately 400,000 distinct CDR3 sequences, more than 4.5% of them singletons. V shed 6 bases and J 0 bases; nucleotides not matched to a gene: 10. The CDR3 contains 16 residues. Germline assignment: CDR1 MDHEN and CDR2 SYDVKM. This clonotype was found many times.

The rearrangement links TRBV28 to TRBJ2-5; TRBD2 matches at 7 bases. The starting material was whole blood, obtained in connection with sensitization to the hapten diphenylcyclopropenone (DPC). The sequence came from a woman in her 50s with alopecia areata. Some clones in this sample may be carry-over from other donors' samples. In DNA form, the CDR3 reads TGTGCCAGCAGGCGCCGGGACTATTCGTACCAAGAGACCCAGTACTTC. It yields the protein CASRRRDYSYQETQYF.